This T cell receptor beta chain was sequenced in a study of metastatic and nonmetastatic thyroid tumors. This clone has just a few counts. The CDR3 extends over 16 amino acids. V lost 3 bases, J lost 8 bases, and 22 bases lay in between. Germline V CDR1 and CDR2: MDHEN, SYDVKM. No patient had received any treatment before thyroid surgery. TCRdb re-called the PCR reads with MiXCR. The repertoire has 40,000 or so clones, roughly half of them found once; the top ten carry 24%. The TCR comes from a male donor with papillary thyroid cancer or a benign thyroid nodule (not recorded which). Some clones in this sample may be carry-over from other donors' samples. The sample was tumor tissue. The chain has TRBV28 and TRBJ1-1; no clear D gene. CDR3 region: CASSFYSPEGVKEAFF. DNA for the CDR3: TGTGCCAGCAGTTTCTACTCCCCAGAGGGCGTCAAAGAAGCTTTCTTT.